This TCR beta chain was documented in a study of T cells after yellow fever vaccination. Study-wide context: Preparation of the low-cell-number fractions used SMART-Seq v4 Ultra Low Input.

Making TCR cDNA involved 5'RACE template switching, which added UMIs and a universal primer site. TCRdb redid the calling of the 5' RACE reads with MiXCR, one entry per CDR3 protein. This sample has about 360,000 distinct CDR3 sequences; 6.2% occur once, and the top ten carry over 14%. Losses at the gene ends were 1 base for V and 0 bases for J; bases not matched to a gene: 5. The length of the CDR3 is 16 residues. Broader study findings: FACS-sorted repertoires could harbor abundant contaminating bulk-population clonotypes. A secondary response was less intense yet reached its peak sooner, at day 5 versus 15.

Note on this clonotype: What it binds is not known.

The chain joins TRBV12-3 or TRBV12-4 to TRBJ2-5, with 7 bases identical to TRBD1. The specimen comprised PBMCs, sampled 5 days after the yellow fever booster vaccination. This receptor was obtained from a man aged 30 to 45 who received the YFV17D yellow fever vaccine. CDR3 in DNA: TGTGCCAGCAGTTTAGAGTGGACAGGCCACCAAGAGACCCAGTACTTC. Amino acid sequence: CASSLEWTGHQETQYF.